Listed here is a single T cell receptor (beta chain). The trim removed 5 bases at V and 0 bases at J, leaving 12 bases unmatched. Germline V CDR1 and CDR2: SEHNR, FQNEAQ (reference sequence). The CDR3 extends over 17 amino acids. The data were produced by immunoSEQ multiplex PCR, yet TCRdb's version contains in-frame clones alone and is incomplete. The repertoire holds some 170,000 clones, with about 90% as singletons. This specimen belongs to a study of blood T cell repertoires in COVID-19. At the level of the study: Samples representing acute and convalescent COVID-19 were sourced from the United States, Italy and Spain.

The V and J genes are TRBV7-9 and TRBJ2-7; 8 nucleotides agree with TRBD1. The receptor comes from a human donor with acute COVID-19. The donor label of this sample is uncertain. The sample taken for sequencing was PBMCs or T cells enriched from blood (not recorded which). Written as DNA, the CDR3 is TGTGCCAGCAGCACCAGACAGGGGCCCTTCCCCTCCTACGAGCAGTACTTC. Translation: CASSTRQGPFPSYEQYF.